This T cell receptor beta chain was sequenced for a study of shared clonotypes between healthy human individuals. An assay was performed, and its level was deep. The assay was immunoSEQ multiplex PCR, and TCRdb's table has in-frame clones only and misses some. There are 950,000 to 1,200,000 clones in the sample; 70% to 85% occur only once, and more than 0.85% lies in the top ten. Looked up from germline, CDR1 is SGHDT and CDR2 is YYEEEE. The CDR3 sequence is 11 residues long. Trimming stripped 1 base from V and 8 bases from J, with 4 bases between. The sample consisted of memory CD4+ T cells from PBMCs. Subset noted: CD45RA-negative fraction. The V call is TRBV5-6, the J call TRBJ2-1, with D hard to call. This TCR was recovered from a man in his late teens or twenties in good health. Some clones in this sample may be carry-over from other donors' samples. The chain's CDR3 is CASSLSDEQFF. Written as DNA, the CDR3 is TGTGCCAGCAGCTTGAGCGATGAGCAGTTCTTC. The variable domain in full, with the rest retrieved from reference TRBV5-6 and TRBJ2-1, is DAGVTQSPTHLIKTRGQQVTLRCSPKSGHDTVSWYQQALGQGPQFIFQYYEEEERQRGNFPDRFSGHQFPNYSSELNVNALLLGDSALYLCASSLSDEQFFGPGTRLTVL.